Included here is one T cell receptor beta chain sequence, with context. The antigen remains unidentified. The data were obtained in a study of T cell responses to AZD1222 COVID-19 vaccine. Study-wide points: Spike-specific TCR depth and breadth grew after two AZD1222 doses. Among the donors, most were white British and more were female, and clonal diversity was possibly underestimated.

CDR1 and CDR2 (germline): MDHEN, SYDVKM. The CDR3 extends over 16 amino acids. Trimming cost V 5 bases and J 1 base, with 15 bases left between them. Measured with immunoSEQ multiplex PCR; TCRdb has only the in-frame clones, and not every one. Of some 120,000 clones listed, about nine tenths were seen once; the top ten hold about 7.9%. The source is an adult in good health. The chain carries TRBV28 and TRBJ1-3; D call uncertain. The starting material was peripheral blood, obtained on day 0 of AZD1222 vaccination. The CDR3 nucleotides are TGTGCCAGCAGTGCCGGAAGTCTTCGTTCTGGAAACACCATATATTTT. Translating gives CASSAGSLRSGNTIYF.